Presented here are 3 T cell receptor beta chains from one specimen sequenced in a study of blood T cell repertoires in COVID-19 (dated by TCRdb to about 2020). Receptor amplification or capture employed the immunoSEQ multiplex PCR assay. TCRdb retrieved this table from immuneACCESS and kept in-frame rearrangements only. Not all clones are present; in checked studies, unresolved V genes account for under half, and no reason is known for the remainder. This sample lists around 480,000 clones; approximately 90% were detected once. Together, the top ten hold under 0.75% of the sample. Specimen: PBMCs or T cells enriched from blood (not recorded which). The receptors were gathered from a woman younger than 35 who had recovered from COVID-19.

This sequence joins TRBV12-3 or TRBV12-4 and TRBJ2-4; D is perhaps TRBD2 (5 bases). With 5 bases removed from V and 8 bases from J, the gap between germline ends came to 13 bases. The CDR3 loop spans 13 amino acids. CDR3 sequence reads: CASSPGLGDIQYF. For the CDR3, the DNA is TGTGCCAGCAGTCCGGGCCTGGGAGACATTCAGTACTTC.

The gene calls are TRBV28 and TRBJ1-4; tentatively, D is TRBD1 (5 bases). Germline lookup yields CDR1 MDHEN and CDR2 SYDVKM. The V and J ends lost 5 bases and 3 bases respectively, with 13 bases between them. This CDR3 spans 15 amino acids. The CDR3 bases are TGTGCCAGCAGTCTTCGACAGTGGGCTAATGAAAAACTGTTTTTT. As protein: CASSLRQWANEKLFF.

The V gene is TRBV6-5, the J gene TRBJ1-6; TRBD1 is a possible D gene (5 bases). V lost 6 bases and J 8 bases, leaving 17 bases between the germline ends. CDR1 is MNHEY, CDR2 SVGAGI, per germline. The CDR3 has 15 residues. This CDR3 is CASSRLGTGDSPLHF. DNA for the CDR3: TGTGCCAGCAGCCGGTTAGGGACGGGGGATTCACCCCTCCACTTT.